Each of the 31 T cell receptor beta chains below was sequenced from the same sample in a study of blood T cell repertoires in COVID-19. The protocol was immunoSEQ multiplex PCR, while the TCRdb copy is restricted to in-frame clones and leaves out a portion. This table has 140,000 to 150,000 clones, around 78% appearing once. The sample consisted of peripheral blood. Source of these receptors: a woman between 55 and 75 years old with acute or convalescent COVID-19.

This chain uses TRBV5-1 with TRBJ2-1; D perhaps matches TRBD2 (5 bases). The CDR3 length is 15 residues. Germline loops: CDR1 SGHRS, CDR2 YFSETQ. Trimming left V 4 bases short and J 5 bases short, with 16 bases between. The DNA for the CDR3 is TGCGCCAGCAGCCCTGGCGGTACGCGGGACAATGAGCAGTTCTTC. Translation gives CASSPGGTRDNEQFF.

This chain uses TRBV2 with TRBJ2-7, with D possibly TRBD2 on 7 matching bases. The germline V gene has CDR1 SNHLY and CDR2 FYNNEI. Trimming left V 6 bases short and J 1 base short, with 19 bases between. CDR3 size: 16 residues. The DNA of the CDR3 is TGTGCCAGCAGGCCTCGGGGGGCCATCTTATCCTACGAGCAGTACTTC. Translated: CASRPRGAILSYEQYF.

The V gene is TRBV24-1, the J gene TRBJ2-3; D is perhaps TRBD2 (6 bases). The V end lost 3 bases, the J end lost 11 bases, and 23 bases lay between the germline ends. This CDR3 has 16 amino acids. Germline V gives CDR1 KGHDR, CDR2 SFDVKD. This CDR3 reads CATSDGGANRGVGQYF. The CDR3 bases are TGTGCCACCAGTGATGGAGGGGCCAATAGAGGGGTGGGGCAGTATTTT.

This clone was detected once. The rearrangement links TRBV5-1 to TRBJ2-5, with 10 nucleotides matching TRBD2. This CDR3 region has 15 residues. After removal of 2 bases from V and 2 bases from J, the junction contained 3 bases not matched to a gene. CDR1 is SGHRS, CDR2 YFSETQ, per germline. The DNA for the CDR3 is TGCGCCAGCAGCTTCGGACTAGCGGTTCAAGAGACCCAGTACTTC. Its translation is CASSFGLAVQETQYF.

The chain carries TRBV28 and TRBJ1-1; a possible D gene is TRBD1 (6 bases). This CDR3 spans 14 amino acids. Germline loops: CDR1 MDHEN, CDR2 SYDVKM. With 6 bases removed from V and 3 bases from J, the gap between germline ends came to 14 bases. DNA of the CDR3: TGTGCCAGCAGGCTCAGGGGTTGGGACACTGAAGCTTTCTTT. The encoded protein is CASRLRGWDTEAFF.

This sequence joins TRBV5-4 and TRBJ1-4; D call uncertain. Germline assignment: CDR1 SGHNT and CDR2 YYREEE (reference sequence). The CDR3 is made up of 13 amino acids. V shed 6 bases and J shed 4 bases, with 10 bases lying between them. The CDR3 is CASKSSLNEKLFF. Here the CDR3 DNA reads TGTGCCAGCAAGTCGAGCCTTAATGAAAAACTGTTTTTT.

CDR3 nucleotide sequence: TGTGCCAGCAGCTTAGGATGGCTAGCGGGAGGCACCGGGGAGCTGTTTTTT. Translation gives CASSLGWLAGGTGELFF. V usage is TRBV7-2 and J usage is TRBJ2-2, with 11 bases lining up with TRBD2. The CDR3 has 17 amino acids. V gave up 1 base and J gave up 4 bases; unmatched junction bases: 5. Germline CDR1 is SGHTA and CDR2 is FQGNSA.

The V and J genes are TRBV27 and TRBJ2-1; D gene unclear. The CDR3 consists of 10 residues. V lost 8 bases and J 8 bases, leaving 7 bases between the germline ends. The V gene's germline CDR1 is MNHEY and CDR2 SMNVEV (reference sequence). Here the CDR3 DNA reads TGTGCCAGCGGGCAATATGAGCAGTTCTTC. Its translation is CASGQYEQFF.

J is TRBJ2-1 and V is TRBV7-9, with D possibly being TRBD2 (5 bases). The CDR3 is 15 residues long. Germline V lookup: CDR1 SEHNR, CDR2 FQNEAQ (reference sequence). V shed 2 bases and J shed 6 bases, with 14 bases lying between them. CDR3 in amino acids: CASSLTFSGINEQFF. The CDR3 DNA reads as TGTGCCAGCAGCTTAACGTTCTCGGGGATCAATGAGCAGTTCTTC. Filled out from reference TRBV7-9 and TRBJ2-1, the complete variable domain reads DTGVSQNPRHKITKRGQNVTFRCDPISEHNRLYWYRQTLGQGPEFLTYFQNEAQLEKSRLLSDRFSAERPKGSFSTLEIQRTEQGDSAMYLCASSLTFSGINEQFFGPGTRLTVL.

Points on this clone: Other DNA sequences from this sample encode an identical CDR3 as well. The chain employs TRBV6-5 and TRBJ1-2, with 7 bases lining up with TRBD1. The V gene end was trimmed by 6 bases and the J gene end by 2 bases; junction bases not matched to a gene: 3. Germline V gives CDR1 MNHEY, CDR2 SVGAGI. This CDR3 spans 13 amino acids. The CDR3 here is CASSPTGNYGYTF. The CDR3 DNA reads as TGTGCCAGCAGCCCGACAGGGAACTATGGCTACACCTTC.

V gene TRBV9 combines with J gene TRBJ2-1, with 13 nucleotides matching TRBD2. V shed 4 bases and J 6 bases; nucleotides not matched to a gene: 4. The V gene's germline CDR1 is SGDLS and CDR2 YYNGEE. CDR3 length equals 15 residues. The CDR3 nucleotides are TGTGCCAGCAGCTCACTAGCGGGAGGGCTCAATGAGCAGTTCTTC. Its translation: CASSSLAGGLNEQFF.

The chain uses TRBV19 and TRBJ2-5; D possibly corresponds to TRBD2 (6 bases). Germline V lookup: CDR1 LNHDA, CDR2 SQIVND (reference sequence). V lost 5 bases to trimming and J lost 7 bases, with 14 bases between them. The CDR3 has 13 residues. CDR3 sequence reads: CASSFGTPGTQYF. CDR3 DNA sequence: TGTGCCAGTAGTTTCGGGACTCCCGGGACCCAGTACTTC.

The chain joins TRBV7-8 to TRBJ2-7, with TRBD1 identical over 12 bases. Germline V gene data show CDR1 as SGHVS and CDR2 as FQNEAQ. With 5 bases clipped from V and 5 bases from J, the junction kept 10 bases outside the gene matches. This CDR3 is built from 16 residues. CDR3 sequence: CASSPTGTGGRDEQYF. In DNA form, the CDR3 reads TGTGCCAGCAGCCCGACCGGGACAGGGGGCCGGGACGAGCAGTACTTC.

Concerning this clone itself: The sample carries other DNA sequences with the same CDR3. The chain couples TRBV30 to TRBJ2-1, with D possibly matching TRBD1 (6 bases). Germline V CDR1 and CDR2: GTSNPN, SVGIG (reference sequence). There are 12 residues in the CDR3. V lost 3 bases, J lost 7 bases, and 10 bases lay in between. The CDR3, as DNA: TGTGCCTGGAGCCCAAGGGGGAATGAGCAGTTCTTC. Its translation is CAWSPRGNEQFF.

The chain uses TRBV5-4 and TRBJ1-1, with a possible D match to TRBD1 (5 bases). The V gene lost 2 bases and the J gene lost 1 base, with 9 bases spanning the gap. Germline V lookup: CDR1 SGHNT, CDR2 YYREEE (reference sequence). The length of the CDR3 is 14 residues. In nucleotides, the CDR3 is TGTGCCAGCAGCTTCCGAACAGGGAACACTGAAGCTTTCTTT. It yields the protein CASSFRTGNTEAFF.

V and J are TRBV29-1 and TRBJ2-7; 8 bases align to TRBD2. The CDR3 extends over 19 amino acids. After removal of 2 bases from V and 1 base from J, the junction contained 19 bases not matched to a gene. CDR1 and CDR2 (germline): SQVTM, ANQGSEA. The CDR3 bases are TGCAGCGTTGAAACGCCGATCTCAGTTGGGACTAGACAATCCTACGAGCAGTACTTC. Translating it yields CSVETPISVGTRQSYEQYF.

CDR3 sequence (DNA): TGTGCCAGCACCCCCTTTTCCGTGATAGGCACAGATACGCAGTATTTT. Translation: CASTPFSVIGTDTQYF. The rearrangement links TRBV5-4 to TRBJ2-3, with unresolved D. The CDR3 is 16 amino acids. V was pared by 6 bases and J by 1 base, with 18 bases between. Germline CDR1 reads SGHNT; CDR2 reads YYREEE (reference sequence).

The rearrangement joins TRBV5-1 to TRBJ2-2; TRBD2 matches 12 bases. CDR3 length equals 17 residues. The trim removed 0 bases at V and 8 bases at J, leaving 8 bases unmatched. In germline, CDR1 is SGHRS, CDR2 YFSETQ. CDR3 coding DNA: TGCGCCAGCAGCTTGGAGGGCGGACTAGCGGGAAGTGGGGAGCTGTTTTTT. Translating it yields CASSLEGGLAGSGELFF.

This chain joins TRBV5-1 and TRBJ1-2, with D possibly being TRBD1 (6 bases). The CDR3 sequence is 14 residues long. V lost 0 bases and J 4 bases, leaving 10 bases between the germline ends. Germline CDR1 SGHRS, CDR2 YFSETQ. The CDR3 DNA follows: TGCGCCAGCAGCTTGGGACAGGCGGTCTATGGCTACACCTTC. As protein: CASSLGQAVYGYTF. The full variable domain, its missing parts supplied by reference TRBV5-1 and TRBJ1-2, is KAGVTQTPRYLIKTRGQQVTLSCSPISGHRSVSWYQQTPGQGLQFLFEYFSETQRNKGNFPGRFSGRQFSNSRSEMNVSTLELGDSALYLCASSLGQAVYGYTFGSGTRLTVV.

The chain links TRBV7-9 to TRBJ2-7; no clear D. The germline V gene encodes CDR1 SEHNR and CDR2 FQNEAQ (reference sequence). This CDR3 contains 13 residues. Deletions cut 5 bases from V and 3 bases from J, with 11 bases between. The CDR3 loop is CASSPPLGYEQYF. In DNA form, the CDR3 reads TGTGCCAGCAGCCCCCCCCTCGGCTACGAGCAGTACTTC.

This chain uses TRBV5-8 with TRBJ2-7; 8 nucleotides align to TRBD2. The CDR3 contains 17 residues. The V gene end was trimmed by 1 base and the J gene end by 3 bases; junction bases not matched to a gene: 12. The germline V gene has CDR1 SGHTS and CDR2 YDEGEE. The CDR3 protein is CASSLNPRLAWVYEQYF. The CDR3 region has the DNA TGTGCCAGCAGCTTGAACCCCAGACTAGCGTGGGTCTACGAGCAGTACTTC.

Concerning this clone: Germline is not matched at one junction end, which may reflect a read error. CDR3 DNA: TGTGCCAGCAGCCAAGAGGGTAGCGGGAGTAACATTCAATACTTC. Translating gives CASSQEGSGSNIQYF. The V call is TRBV3-1 (or the pseudogene TRBV3-2), the J call TRBJ2-4, with 9 bases fitting TRBD2. This CDR3 region has 15 residues. The germline V gene encodes CDR1 LGHDT and CDR2 YNNKEL (reference sequence).

The V call is TRBV5-1, the J call TRBJ2-3; TRBD2 matches at 11 bases. Trimming removed 4 bases from V and 3 bases from J; junction bases left unmatched: 13. Germline V CDR1 and CDR2: SGHRS, YFSETQ. This CDR3 has 18 amino acids. The CDR3 DNA follows: TGCGCCAGCAGCCGAACTAGCGGGAGTTGGAGAGGGACAGATACGCAGTATTTT. Protein: CASSRTSGSWRGTDTQYF.

The chain carries TRBV10-3 and TRBJ1-5; no firm D call. The germline gives CDR1 ENHRY, CDR2 SYGVKD. The CDR3 is made up of 15 amino acids. The V gene lost 3 bases and the J gene lost 0 bases, with 9 bases spanning the gap. DNA for the CDR3: TGTGCCATCAGTGATGCTCTAAATAGCAATCAGCCCCAGCATTTT. The encoded protein is CAISDALNSNQPQHF.

The chain links TRBV5-1 to TRBJ2-3, with a tentative D call TRBD1 (6 bases). The V gene's germline CDR1 is SGHRS and CDR2 YFSETQ. V shed 6 bases and J shed 3 bases, with 20 bases lying between them. The CDR3 runs to 16 residues. The CDR3 DNA reads as TGCGCCAGCATAAAGGGGGTTAGCTCCATTACAGATACGCAGTATTTT. As protein: CASIKGVSSITDTQYF.

This chain connects TRBV2 to TRBJ2-3; no clear D gene. CDR1 and CDR2 from the germline V gene are SNHLY and FYNNEI. The CDR3 runs to 15 residues. The V end lost 0 bases, the J end lost 1 base, and 8 bases lay between the germline ends. CDR3 DNA sequence: TGTGCCAGCAGTGAAGCCTACCTCCGCACAGATACGCAGTATTTT. Its protein is CASSEAYLRTDTQYF.

The chain links TRBV18 to TRBJ2-1; 8 bases are a match to TRBD2. This CDR3 contains 17 residues. V was clipped by 3 bases and J by 0 bases; unmatched bases: 7. Per the germline V gene, CDR1 is KGHSH and CDR2 is LQKENI. CDR3 sequence (DNA): TGTGCCAGCTCACCTCAATCGAGCGGGAGCTCCTACAATGAGCAGTTCTTC. It yields the protein CASSPQSSGSSYNEQFF.

This clone occurred a few times. V is TRBV28 and J is TRBJ1-5; D remains ambiguous. Deletions cut 3 bases from V and 5 bases from J, with 5 bases between. Germline CDR1 is MDHEN and CDR2 is SYDVKM. The CDR3 consists of 12 residues. The CDR3 DNA reads TGTGCCAGCAGTTTGAGTGATCAGCCCCAGCATTTT. The encoded protein is CASSLSDQPQHF.

The chain joins TRBV10-2 to TRBJ1-2, with a possible D match to TRBD1 (5 bases). Germline CDR1 is WSHSY and CDR2 is SAAADI. The CDR3 is 13 residues long. Trimming took off 8 bases at V and 5 bases at J, with 15 bases between the two ends. The CDR3 loop is CASGRGRYYGYTF. The CDR3 region has the DNA TGCGCCAGCGGAAGGGGTCGTTATTATGGCTACACCTTC.

The CDR3 DNA reads as TGTGCCAGCCGGGTGGGGAGCAGGCAGTATTTT. Translated: CASRVGSRQYF. The rearrangement uses TRBV6-5 and TRBJ2-3; a possible D gene is TRBD2 (5 bases). Per germline, CDR1 MNHEY and CDR2 SVGAGI. There are 11 residues in the CDR3. The V end was cut by 8 bases, the J end by 11 bases, with 14 bases between.

This rearrangement joins TRBV5-1 to TRBJ2-1; TRBD1 matches at 7 bases. CDR1 and CDR2 (germline): SGHRS, YFSETQ. This CDR3 has 17 amino acids. The V segment lost 1 base and the J segment 0 bases; nucleotides outside the gene matches: 7. CDR3 in amino acids: CASSLTGQRSSYNEQFF. DNA of the CDR3: TGCGCCAGCAGCTTGACGGGACAGCGGAGCTCCTACAATGAGCAGTTCTTC. The variable domain in full, with the rest retrieved from reference TRBV5-1 and TRBJ2-1, is KAGVTQTPRYLIKTRGQQVTLSCSPISGHRSVSWYQQTPGQGLQFLFEYFSETQRNKGNFPGRFSGRQFSNSRSEMNVSTLELGDSALYLCASSLTGQRSSYNEQFFGPGTRLTVL.